Listed here are 2 T cell receptor beta chains from one sample, sequenced in a study of T-cell reconstitution after alpha-beta-depleted transplantation in children. The library targeted TCRbeta and was prepared with unique molecular identifiers. Using its own MiXCR run on the PCR reads, TCRdb lists one record per CDR3 protein. The sample consists of around 87,000 distinct CDR3 sequences, roughly 8.3% of them appearing once. The sample in question was PBMCs from the stem cell graft donor, obtained from the stem cell graft. These TCRs come from a human donor who donated a stem cell graft to a child with congenital amegakaryocytic thrombocytopenia.

This clonotype has ten or more counts. V is TRBV7-2 and J is TRBJ2-4, with 10 bases that match TRBD2. The ends lost 1 base at V and 6 bases at J; junction bases unmatched: 3. The CDR3 runs to 15 residues. Germline loops: CDR1 SGHTA, CDR2 FQGNSA. CDR3 loop: CASSLVAGGRNIQYF. CDR3 nucleotides: TGTGCCAGCAGCTTAGTAGCGGGAGGTAGAAACATTCAGTACTTC.

This clonotype has at least ten counts. The chain combines TRBV12-3 or TRBV12-4 with TRBJ1-4; D is ambiguous. The CDR3 sequence is 14 residues long. V was shortened by 5 bases and J by 0 bases, with 7 bases between the two germline ends. The CDR3 nucleotides read TGTGCCAGCAGTCACACGACAACTAATGAAAAACTGTTTTTT. Encoded protein: CASSHTTTNEKLFF.